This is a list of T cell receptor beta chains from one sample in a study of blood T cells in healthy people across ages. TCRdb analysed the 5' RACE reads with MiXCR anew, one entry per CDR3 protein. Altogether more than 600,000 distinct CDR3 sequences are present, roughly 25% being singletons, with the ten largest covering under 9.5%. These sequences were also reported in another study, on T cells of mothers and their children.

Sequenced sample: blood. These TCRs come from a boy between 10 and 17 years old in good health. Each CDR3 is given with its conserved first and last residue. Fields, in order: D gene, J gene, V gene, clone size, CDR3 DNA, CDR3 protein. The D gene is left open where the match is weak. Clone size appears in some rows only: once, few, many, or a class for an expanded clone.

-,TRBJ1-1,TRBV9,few,TGTGCCAGCAGCGTAATGGGGAACACTGAAGCTTTCTTT,CASSVMGNTEAFF
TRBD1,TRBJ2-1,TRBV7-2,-,TGTGCCAGCAGCTTATTCGGGGACAGACACAATGAGCAGTTCTTC,CASSLFGDRHNEQFF
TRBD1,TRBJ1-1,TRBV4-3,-,TGCGCCAGCAGCCAACGGACAGGGGTCGGCACTGAAGCTTTCTTT,CASSQRTGVGTEAFF
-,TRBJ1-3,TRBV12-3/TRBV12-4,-,TGTGCCACCCGGGTCGTTCTTTCGGGAAACACCATATATTTT,CATRVVLSGNTIYF
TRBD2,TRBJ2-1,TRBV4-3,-,TGCGCCAGCAGCCAAACCGGGACTAGCGCCGATGAGCAGTTCTTC,CASSQTGTSADEQFF
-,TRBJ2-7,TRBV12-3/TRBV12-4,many,TGTGCCAGCAGTTCCCGTTTGGAAGAGCAGTACTTC,CASSSRLEEQYF
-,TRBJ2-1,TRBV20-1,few,TGCAGTGCGACGGACAGCCAGGGCTCCTACAATGAGCAGTTCTTC,CSATDSQGSYNEQFF
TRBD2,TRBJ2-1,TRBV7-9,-,TGTGCCAGCAGGGGTAGCGGGGGGCCGCAGTTCTTC,CASRGSGGPQFF
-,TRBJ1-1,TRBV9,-,TGTGCCAGCAGGGAGACAGAGAACACTGAAGCTTTCTTT,CASRETENTEAFF
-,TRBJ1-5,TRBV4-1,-,TGCGCCAGCAGCCCCGACAGTTTCAGCAATCAGCCCCAGCATTTT,CASSPDSFSNQPQHF
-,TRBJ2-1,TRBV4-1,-,TGCGCCAGCAGCCAAGTCAAAGCCCTCGTATTCTACAATGAGCAGTTCTTC,CASSQVKALVFYNEQFF
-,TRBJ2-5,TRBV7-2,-,TGTGCCAGCACCAGAGGAGGGGGCGGCCAAGAGACCCAGTACTTC,CASTRGGGGQETQYF
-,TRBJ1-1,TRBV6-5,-,TGTGCCAGCAGCCCGGCTCTGAACACTGAAGCTTTCTTT,CASSPALNTEAFF
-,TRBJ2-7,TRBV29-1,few,TGCAGCGTTGAGGATCCGGGTCAGGGGTTCGAGCAGTACTTC,CSVEDPGQGFEQYF
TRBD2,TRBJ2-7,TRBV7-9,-,TGTGCCAGCAGCTTCGGGACTAGCGGGGACGACGAGCAGTACTTC,CASSFGTSGDDEQYF
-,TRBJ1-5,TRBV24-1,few,TGTGCCACCTCCACGGGGGGCGAAAGCAATCAGCCCCAGCATTTT,CATSTGGESNQPQHF
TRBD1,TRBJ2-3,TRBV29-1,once,TGCAGCGTTGAACGGGGACAGGGGTTCAAAGATACGCAGTATTTT,CSVERGQGFKDTQYF
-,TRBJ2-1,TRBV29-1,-,TGCAGCGTTGAAATCGACAGAGGATACAATGAGCAGTTCTTC,CSVEIDRGYNEQFF
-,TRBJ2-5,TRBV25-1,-,TGTGCCAGCAGTGAATCGGCTAGCCAAGAGACCCAGTACTTC,CASSESASQETQYF
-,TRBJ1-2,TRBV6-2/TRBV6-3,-,TGTGCCAGCAGAACCTCGGTGGAGGGCTACACCTTC,CASRTSVEGYTF
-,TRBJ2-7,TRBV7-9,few,TGTGCCAGCAGCAATGGCGGTTACGAGCAGTACTTC,CASSNGGYEQYF
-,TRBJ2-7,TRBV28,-,TGTGCCAGCGGGACTCCCACCGGCGAGCAGTACTTC,CASGTPTGEQYF
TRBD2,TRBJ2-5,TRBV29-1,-,TGCAGCCTACGCTTTGCGGGGGACCACCAAGAGACCCAGTACTTC,CSLRFAGDHQETQYF
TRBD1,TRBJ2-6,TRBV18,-,TGTGCCAGCTCACACCTCGGGACAGGGTATGGGGCCAACGTCCTGACTTTC,CASSHLGTGYGANVLTF
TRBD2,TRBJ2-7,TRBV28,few,TGTGCCAGCAGTCGACAAAAACCGACTAGCTTAGGGCCCTACGAGCAGTACTTC,CASSRQKPTSLGPYEQYF
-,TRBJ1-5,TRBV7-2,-,TGTGCCAGCAGCTTAGCGGGAAGGGGGGATCAGCCCCAGCATTTT,CASSLAGRGDQPQHF
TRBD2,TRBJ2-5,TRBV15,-,TGTGCCACCAGCAGACCCACTAGCGACCAAGAGACCCAGTACTTC,CATSRPTSDQETQYF
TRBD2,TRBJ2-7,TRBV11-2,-,TGTGCCAGCAGCTCCAATCTAGCGGCCTACGAGCAGTACTTC,CASSSNLAAYEQYF
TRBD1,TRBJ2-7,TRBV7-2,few,TGTGCCAGCAGCCCGGACAGGGGAGGCGAGCAGTACTTC,CASSPDRGGEQYF